A single sample is the source of the 13 T cell receptor beta chains below, sequenced in a study of blood T cells in healthy people across ages. A second PCR, run for roughly 7 to 11 cycles, used a sample-barcoded 5' primer plus a J-beta primer mix. A single record per CDR3 protein comes from TCRdb applying MiXCR to the 5' RACE reads. This table holds some 1 million distinct CDR3 sequences, over 35% found once. Input material: blood. The receptors were sampled from a woman in her sixties or seventies in good health.

This clonotype showed up just a few times. The chain has TRBV11-2 and TRBJ2-3; unclear D gene. Germline loops: CDR1 SGHAT, CDR2 FQNNGV. CDR3 length: 13 amino acids. V lost 6 bases, J lost 6 bases, and 13 bases lay in between. The CDR3 reads CASRYRAGDTQYF. The CDR3 nucleotides read TGTGCCAGCAGATACCGGGCTGGGGATACGCAGTATTTT.

The rearrangement uses TRBV6-2 or TRBV6-3 and TRBJ1-5; 7 nucleotides agree with TRBD1. Germline CDR1 reads MNHEY; CDR2 reads SVGEGT. V shed 6 bases and J 5 bases; nucleotides not matched to a gene: 7. This CDR3 has 14 residues. CDR3 nucleotide sequence: TGTGCCAGCAGCGCAGACAGGGTTGATCAGCCCCAGCATTTT. This sequence encodes CASSADRVDQPQHF.

Only one count was recorded for this clonotype. This rearrangement joins TRBV18 to TRBJ2-1; D might be TRBD2 (5 bases). Germline V gene sequence: CDR1 KGHSH, CDR2 LQKENI. V lost 1 base and J 6 bases, leaving 10 bases between the germline ends. The CDR3 spans 14 residues. The CDR3 loop reads CASSPLASPNEQFF. The DNA of the CDR3 is TGTGCCAGCTCACCACTGGCTAGCCCCAATGAGCAGTTCTTC.

The chain links TRBV27 to TRBJ2-5; 7 nucleotides agree with TRBD1. The J call may not be correct, given that the DNA end is closer to TRBJ2-7. This CDR3 is 16 amino acids long. CDR1 and CDR2 from the germline V gene are MNHEY and SMNVEV (reference sequence). CDR3 in amino acids: CASSPSRGDRTYEQYF. DNA of the CDR3: TGTGCCAGCAGTCCCTCCAGAGGGGACAGAACCTACGAGCAGTACTTC.

This clonotype has more than one count but fewer than ten. The chain recombines TRBV20-1 with TRBJ2-7, with TRBD2 matching 14 bases. Germline assignment: CDR1 DFQATT and CDR2 SNEGSKA (reference sequence). V trimming: 2 bases; J trimming: 0 bases; junction bases outside the gene matches: 6. The CDR3 sequence is 17 residues long. CDR3 in DNA: TGCAGTGCTAGATCTTACGGGACTAGCGGGAGCTCCTACGAGCAGTACTTC. Residues: CSARSYGTSGSSYEQYF.

The CDR3 reads CSVRRGGGETEAFF. CDR3 sequence (DNA): TGCAGCGTTCGGAGGGGCGGAGGTGAAACTGAAGCTTTCTTT. The chain carries TRBV29-1 and TRBJ1-1; D may be TRBD1 (5 bases). Trimming removed 5 bases from V and 5 bases from J, with 18 bases in between. Germline V gives CDR1 SQVTM, CDR2 ANQGSEA. This CDR3 comprises 14 residues. Full variable domain (missing parts from reference TRBV29-1 and TRBJ1-1): SAVISQKPSRDICQRGTSLTIQCQVDSQVTMMFWYRQQPGQSLTLIATANQGSEATYESGFVIDKFPISRPNLTFSTLTVSNMSPEDSSIYLCSVRRGGGETEAFFGQGTRLTVV.

The CDR3 spells CASSTGRANTEAFF. The DNA of the CDR3 is TGTGCCAGCAGCACTGGACGGGCGAACACTGAAGCTTTCTTT. J is TRBJ1-1 and V is TRBV7-2; D is unclear. Germline V gene lookup returns CDR1 SGHTA and CDR2 FQGNSA. V gave up 5 bases and J gave up 1 base, with 11 bases separating them. The CDR3 totals 14 residues.

The sample holds many counts of this clonotype. The rearrangement joins TRBV20-1 to TRBJ2-7; the D gene is possibly TRBD2 (6 bases). The germline V and J ends were trimmed by 1 base and 2 bases, with 9 bases remaining between them. This CDR3 comprises 13 residues. From germline, CDR1 is DFQATT and CDR2 SNEGSKA (reference sequence). The DNA of the CDR3 is TGCAGTGCTAGAGGGGGGACTCCCTACGAGCAGTACTTC. This encodes CSARGGTPYEQYF.

This clonotype was seen a few times. The chain combines TRBV7-2 with TRBJ2-7, with D possibly matching TRBD2 (6 bases). CDR3 length equals 17 residues. The germline gives CDR1 SGHTA, CDR2 FQGNSA. Trimming took off 6 bases at V and 0 bases at J, with 21 bases between the two ends. CDR3 DNA sequence: TGTGCCAGCAGGAGGGGTTCGAGCGGGTTCCTCTCCTACGAGCAGTACTTC. Residues: CASRRGSSGFLSYEQYF.

The rearrangement uses TRBV19 and TRBJ1-4; no firm D call. Trimming pared 5 bases from V and 7 bases from J, leaving 8 bases between. CDR1 is LNHDA and CDR2 is SQIVND in the germline V gene (reference sequence). CDR3 length: 12 residues. The CDR3 protein is CASSDLGEKLFF. The CDR3 DNA sequence: TGTGCCAGTAGTGATTTAGGTGAAAAACTGTTTTTT.

This clonotype was detected only a few times. The chain recombines TRBV24-1 with TRBJ2-1; D not resolved. Germline-derived CDR1 and CDR2 are KGHDR and SFDVKD. V was pared by 4 bases and J by 3 bases, with 15 bases between. CDR3 length: 16 amino acids. CDR3 amino acids: CATSEFATQDYNEQFF. DNA of the CDR3: TGTGCCACCAGTGAGTTTGCGACACAAGACTACAATGAGCAGTTCTTC.

This clonotype has a handful of counts. The CDR3 bases are TGTGCCAGCAGTACCTCCACAGGGGTGCCTGGGGCCAACGTCCTGACTTTC. It specifies CASSTSTGVPGANVLTF. The chain recombines TRBV6-1 with TRBJ2-6; 7 bases are a match to TRBD1. Trimming cost V 5 bases and J 2 bases; bases outside gene matches: 9. In germline, CDR1 is MNHNS, CDR2 SASEGT. This CDR3 comprises 17 residues.

V usage is TRBV12-3 or TRBV12-4 and J usage is TRBJ2-1, with no clear D. This CDR3 has 15 residues. V shed 5 bases and J shed 1 base, with 12 bases lying between them. This CDR3 is CASSPRRVSYNEQFF. The CDR3 coding sequence is TGTGCCAGCAGTCCCCGTAGGGTATCCTACAATGAGCAGTTCTTC.